The 18 T cell receptor beta chains presented below share a single source sample, sequenced in a study of T-cell reconstitution after alpha-beta-depleted transplantation in children. For TCRbeta, the library was prepared with unique molecular identifiers. TCRdb used MiXCR to reprocess the PCR reads, holding one entry per CDR3 protein. This table holds about 540,000 distinct CDR3 sequences, 15% to 20% found once. Material: PBMCs from the stem cell graft donor, obtained from the stem cell graft. These receptors were collected from a human donor who donated a stem cell graft to a child with acute lymphoblastic leukemia.

This clonotype was counted only a few times. V and J are TRBV5-1 and TRBJ2-3; 15 bases match TRBD2. The CDR3 is 18 amino acids. The V gene's germline CDR1 is SGHRS and CDR2 YFSETQ. V lost 4 bases and J lost 1; bases outside the gene matches: 7. Written as DNA, the CDR3 is TGCGCCAGCAGCCGCCTTGGACTAGCGGGAGGGGGCACAGATACGCAGTATTTT. Residues: CASSRLGLAGGGTDTQYF.

A single count supports this clonotype. The chain combines TRBV27 with TRBJ2-7, with D perhaps matching TRBD2 (7 bases). From germline, CDR1 is MNHEY and CDR2 SMNVEV (reference sequence). CDR3 length: 17 residues. V was clipped by 4 bases and J by 2 bases, with 21 bases between them. Here the CDR3 DNA reads TGTGCCAGCAGTTCATCCTCGGGGGGCCCGGATCCCTACGAGCAGTACTTC. It codes for CASSSSSGGPDPYEQYF.

The chain couples TRBV7-8 to TRBJ2-3, with D possibly matching TRBD1 (5 bases). CDR1 and CDR2 (germline): SGHVS, FQNEAQ. Trimming took 3 bases from V and 2 from J, leaving 12 bases between them. The CDR3 is made up of 15 amino acids. This CDR3 reads CASSLHDSTTDTQYF. Written as DNA, the CDR3 is TGTGCCAGCAGCTTGCATGACAGTACCACAGATACGCAGTATTTT.

This clonotype was observed at least ten times. The chain links TRBV3-1 to TRBJ2-5; D is undetermined. This CDR3 region has 11 residues. Germline CDR1 LGHDT, CDR2 YNNKEL (reference sequence). V was shortened by 1 base and J by 5 bases, with 2 bases between the two germline ends. In DNA, the CDR3 is TGTGCCAGCAGCCAAGTGGAGACCCAGTACTTC. Translation gives CASSQVETQYF.

The chain links TRBV15 to TRBJ2-3, with 12 bases matching TRBD2. V dropped 5 bases and J dropped 3; count of bases not matched to a gene: 15. CDR1 LNHNV and CDR2 YYDKDF come from the germline V gene (reference sequence). The CDR3 sequence is 19 residues long. The CDR3 DNA sequence: TGTGCCACCAGCGTAGGGATGACTAGCGGGAGCCAGGGAACAGATACGCAGTATTTT. It codes for CATSVGMTSGSQGTDTQYF. The full variable domain, completed using reference TRBV15 and TRBJ2-3, is DAMVIQNPRYQVTQFGKPVTLSCSQTLNHNVMYWYQQKSSQAPKLLFHYYDKDFNNEADTPDNFQSRRPNTSFCFLDIRSPGLGDTAMYLCATSVGMTSGSQGTDTQYFGPGTRLTVL.

The rearrangement joins TRBV9 to TRBJ2-3, with D hard to call. Per the germline V gene, CDR1 is SGDLS and CDR2 is YYNGEE. This CDR3 is built from 16 residues. Deletions cut 0 bases from V and 2 bases from J, with 13 bases between. The CDR3 sequence is CASSVGDFTDTDTQYF. The CDR3 DNA sequence: TGTGCCAGCAGCGTAGGCGACTTCACAGACACAGATACGCAGTATTTT.

This clonotype has only a few counts. This rearrangement joins TRBV5-1 to TRBJ2-2; TRBD2 aligns across 10 bases. Germline CDR1 SGHRS, CDR2 YFSETQ. J was trimmed by 2 bases and V by 4 bases; bases with no gene match: 5. The CDR3 extends over 16 amino acids. For the CDR3, the DNA is TGCGCCAGCAGCCTAAGGACTAGCGGAAACACCGGGGAGCTGTTTTTT. Protein sequence: CASSLRTSGNTGELFF.

CDR3 loop: CASSRPGGKNEQFF. In DNA form, the CDR3 reads TGTGCCAGCAGCCGGCCAGGGGGCAAGAATGAGCAGTTCTTC. The gene calls are TRBV3-1 and TRBJ2-1; 8 nucleotides match TRBD1. Trimming took 4 bases from V and 7 from J; bases not matched to a gene: 6. CDR3 size: 14 residues. Germline lookup yields CDR1 LGHDT and CDR2 YNNKEL (reference sequence).

This clonotype was seen only a few times. The chain carries TRBV3-1 and TRBJ2-7, with 9 positions matching TRBD1. With 3 bases clipped from V and 4 bases from J, the junction kept 7 bases outside the gene matches. The CDR3 runs to 15 residues. Germline V gene data show CDR1 as LGHDT and CDR2 as YNNKEL (reference sequence). The DNA for the CDR3 is TGTGCCAGCAGCCACCCCGGGACAGGGTTGTACGAGCAGTACTTC. Its protein product is CASSHPGTGLYEQYF.

This clonotype was detected a few times. The CDR3 loop reads CASSLGARASGLVWHEQYF. The CDR3 region has the DNA TGTGCCAGCAGCTTAGGGGCTCGGGCCTCTGGCCTTGTTTGGCACGAGCAGTACTTC. J is TRBJ2-7 and V is TRBV13, with unresolved D. Germline V gene data show CDR1 as PRHDT and CDR2 as FYEKMQ (reference sequence). Trimming stripped 0 bases from V and 5 bases from J, with 26 bases between. The CDR3 runs 19 residues.

This clonotype was seen a few times. The chain employs TRBV7-9 and TRBJ2-3, with D hard to call. The CDR3 is 13 amino acids. Per the germline V gene, CDR1 is SEHNR and CDR2 is FQNEAQ (reference sequence). V was shortened by 4 bases and J by 2 bases, with 7 bases between the two germline ends. The CDR3 bases are TGTGCCAGCAGCTCCTTCATCACAGATACGCAGTATTTT. Translated: CASSSFITDTQYF.

This clonotype was seen a few times. The V and J genes are TRBV4-2 and TRBJ1-5, with 7 bases aligning to TRBD1. Unmatched junction bases numbered 9, after V lost 1 base and J lost 0 bases. Germline-derived CDR1 and CDR2 are LGHNA and YNFKEQ. The CDR3 is made up of 18 amino acids. CDR3 sequence reads: CASSQGGGRSYSNQPQHF. DNA for the CDR3: TGTGCCAGCAGCCAAGGAGGGGGCCGGTCTTATAGCAATCAGCCCCAGCATTTT.

This chain connects TRBV12-3 or TRBV12-4 to TRBJ2-7; unclear D gene. Between the trimmed V and J ends, which lost 6 bases and 0 bases, there was a span of 15 bases. CDR3 length: 15 residues. The CDR3 sequence: CASSPGGINSYEQYF. The CDR3 DNA sequence: TGTGCCAGCAGCCCGGGTGGAATTAACTCCTACGAGCAGTACTTC.

This clonotype was counted only a few times. This chain's CDR3 is CASSRMVQGLSEAFF. The CDR3, as DNA: TGTGCCAGCAGCAGGATGGTACAGGGACTAAGTGAAGCTTTCTTT. The chain uses TRBV3-1 and TRBJ1-1; the D gene is possibly TRBD1 (6 bases). The CDR3 has 15 residues. CDR1 and CDR2 from the germline V gene are LGHDT and YNNKEL (reference sequence). Trimming took 5 bases from V and 7 from J, leaving 20 bases between them.

In nucleotides, the CDR3 is TGCGCCAGCAGCTTGGATTGGGGGCCCCGGTACGAGCAGTACTTC. This codes for CASSLDWGPRYEQYF. The chain joins TRBV5-1 to TRBJ2-7, with TRBD1 as a possible D gene (6 bases). V was trimmed by 0 bases and J by 4 bases, leaving 14 bases between them. The germline V gene has CDR1 SGHRS and CDR2 YFSETQ. The CDR3 is 15 residues long.

This clonotype was recorded once. This CDR3 reads CASRGTGTESDQPQHF. The CDR3, as DNA: TGCGCCAGCAGGGGCACCGGGACAGAAAGTGATCAGCCCCAGCATTTT. The chain couples TRBV10-1 to TRBJ1-5; 7 bases agree with TRBD1. The CDR3 extends over 16 amino acids. The V and J ends lost 6 bases and 5 bases, in that order; junction bases with no gene match: 13. CDR1 is WNHNN, CDR2 SYGVQD, per germline (reference sequence).

There are a few counts of this clonotype. The gene calls are TRBV20-1 and TRBJ1-1, with D hard to call. Trimming took 0 bases from V and 0 from J, leaving 5 bases between them. Germline V CDR1 and CDR2: DFQATT, SNEGSKA (reference sequence). The CDR3 is 13 residues long. CDR3 residues: CSARDGVNTEAFF. The CDR3 nucleotides are TGCAGTGCTAGAGATGGGGTGAACACTGAAGCTTTCTTT.

This clonotype was detected only a few times. The J gene is TRBJ2-1, the V gene TRBV18; 7 bases agree with TRBD2. The germline V gene encodes CDR1 KGHSH and CDR2 LQKENI. The V gene end was trimmed by 3 bases and the J gene end by 6 bases; junction bases not matched to a gene: 11. The CDR3 spans 16 residues. The CDR3 sequence is CASSPLGGFGPNEQFF. DNA for the CDR3: TGTGCCAGCTCACCCCTGGGAGGGTTCGGCCCCAATGAGCAGTTCTTC.